This TCR beta chain comes out of a study of blood T cell repertoires in COVID-19. Study-level background: T cells, B-cell-depleted T cells, or PBMCs supplied cDNA or gDNA.

Original processing notes: Reference gene primer amplification gave estimated nucleated cell counts. TCRdb's table, derived via immunoSEQ multiplex PCR, lists solely in-frame clones and lacks some. D and trimming were read from the DNA, whereas the V and J calls and clone size are those reported in that table. Of roughly 230,000 clones listed, 65% to 85% are singletons. In its sample, this clone was seen once. The CDR3 runs to 12 residues. V was clipped by 5 bases and J by 3 bases, with 11 bases between them. Germline V gene sequence: CDR1 SQVTM, CDR2 ANQGSEA. Sequences were obtained from peripheral blood. The receptor comes from a human donor in a cohort sampled during active COVID-19. The V call is TRBV29-1, the J call TRBJ2-7; possible D gene TRBD1, 5 bases. This CDR3 is CSVQGHLYEQYF. The CDR3 bases are TGCAGCGTTCAAGGACATCTCTACGAGCAGTACTTC.